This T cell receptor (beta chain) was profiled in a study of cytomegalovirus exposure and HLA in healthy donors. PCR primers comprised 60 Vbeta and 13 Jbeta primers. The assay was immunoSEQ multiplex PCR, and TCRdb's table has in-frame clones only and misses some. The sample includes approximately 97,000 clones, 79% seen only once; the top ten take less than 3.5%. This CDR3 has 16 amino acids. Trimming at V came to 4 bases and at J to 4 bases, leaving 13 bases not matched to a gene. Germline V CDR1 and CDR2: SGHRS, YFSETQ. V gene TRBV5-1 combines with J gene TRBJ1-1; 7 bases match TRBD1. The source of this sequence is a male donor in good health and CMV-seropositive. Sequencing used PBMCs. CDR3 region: CASSPRTGTLGTEAFF. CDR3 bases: TGCGCCAGCAGCCCCAGGACAGGAACCCTGGGCACTGAAGCTTTCTTT. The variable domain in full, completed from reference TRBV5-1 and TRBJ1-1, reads KAGVTQTPRYLIKTRGQQVTLSCSPISGHRSVSWYQQTPGQGLQFLFEYFSETQRNKGNFPGRFSGRQFSNSRSEMNVSTLELGDSALYLCASSPRTGTLGTEAFFGQGTRLTVV.